This passage covers 14 T cell receptor beta chains from one sample sequenced in a study of blood T cell repertoires in COVID-19. Here immunoSEQ multiplex PCR was the method, and the copy in TCRdb shows in-frame clones only, minus some. The sample holds 150,000 to 200,000 clones, 70% to 90% seen once. The sequencing input was peripheral blood. The receptors come from a man in his sixties with acute or convalescent COVID-19.

The J gene is TRBJ1-1, the V gene TRBV25-1; the match to TRBD1 covers 8 bases. With 5 bases clipped from V and 6 bases from J, the junction kept 5 bases outside the gene matches. CDR3 length equals 13 residues. The germline CDR1 and CDR2 sequences are MGHDK and SYGVNS. This CDR3 reads CASSFDRGPEAFF. Here the CDR3 DNA reads TGTGCCAGCAGTTTTGACAGGGGCCCTGAAGCTTTCTTT.

CDR3 coding DNA: TGTGCCAGCAGCGTCACAGGGGGAGGGCAGCCCCAGCATTTT. This encodes CASSVTGGGQPQHF. The J gene is TRBJ1-5, the V gene TRBV7-2, with 8 nucleotides matching TRBD1. Germline V lookup: CDR1 SGHTA, CDR2 FQGNSA. This CDR3 comprises 14 residues. Trimming at V came to 5 bases and at J to 7 bases, leaving 7 bases not matched to a gene.

V gene TRBV18 combines with J gene TRBJ1-1, with D tentatively TRBD1 (5 bases). Germline-derived CDR1 and CDR2 are KGHSH and LQKENI. This CDR3 spans 14 amino acids. V was trimmed by 3 bases and J by 1 base, leaving 9 bases between them. The CDR3 region is CASSPMGGNTEAFF. CDR3 sequence (DNA): TGTGCCAGCTCACCCATGGGGGGGAACACTGAAGCTTTCTTT.

The CDR3 bases are TGTGCCAGCAGCCCGGGACAGGGCCACCAAGCTTTCTTT. It specifies CASSPGQGHQAFF. This chain joins TRBV3-1 (or the pseudogene TRBV3-2) and TRBJ1-1; 9 bases are shared with TRBD1. Per the germline V gene, CDR1 is LGHDT and CDR2 is YNNKEL (reference sequence). The CDR3 length is 13 residues. J was trimmed by 9 bases and V by 4 bases; bases with no gene match: 6.

This rearrangement joins TRBV6-6 to TRBJ2-5; no firm D call. Looked up from germline, CDR1 is MNHNY and CDR2 is SVGAGI (reference sequence). CDR3 length: 11 residues. V was trimmed by 6 bases and J by 3 bases, leaving 5 bases between them. In DNA form, the CDR3 reads TGTGCCAGCAGCCCAAAAGAGACCCAGTACTTC. It encodes CASSPKETQYF.

The genes are TRBV19 and TRBJ1-1; the match to TRBD1 covers 7 bases. CDR3 length equals 13 residues. Per germline, CDR1 LNHDA and CDR2 SQIVND (reference sequence). The junction had 5 bases not matched to a gene; V was cut back by 5 bases and J by 5 bases. CDR3 coding DNA: TGTGCCAGTAGTGCCTACAGGGGAACTGAAGCTTTCTTT. This translates into CASSAYRGTEAFF.

V gene TRBV28 combines with J gene TRBJ2-2; the D gene is possibly TRBD2 (6 bases). The CDR3 loop spans 15 amino acids. In germline, CDR1 is MDHEN, CDR2 SYDVKM. V lost 2 bases, J lost 6 bases, and 13 bases lay in between. This CDR3 reads CASSLGGTLPGELFF. The CDR3 region has the DNA TGTGCCAGCAGTTTAGGCGGGACTTTGCCCGGGGAGCTGTTTTTT.

The V gene is TRBV1, the J gene TRBJ1-3; the tabulated D call, TRBD1, remains unverified against the DNA. TRBV1 is a pseudogene. CDR3 length: 12 residues. CDR3 coding DNA: TGCACCAGCAGCCAAGTTCAGAACACCATATATTTT. Its protein is CTSSQVQNTIYF.

J is TRBJ2-5 and V is TRBV28; 12 bases are shared with TRBD2. This CDR3 region has 15 residues. V was pared by 4 bases and J by 2 bases, with 2 bases of the junction left unmatched. The germline V gene encodes CDR1 MDHEN and CDR2 SYDVKM. The CDR3 coding sequence is TGTGCCAGCAGTTCTAGCGGGAGGGTACAAGAGACCCAGTACTTC. It specifies CASSSSGRVQETQYF.

This chain uses TRBV27 with TRBJ2-7; 12 bases fit TRBD1. This CDR3 is built from 15 residues. Per germline, CDR1 MNHEY and CDR2 SMNVEV (reference sequence). The J segment lost 3 bases and the V segment lost 10 bases, leaving 10 bases of the junction unmatched. This chain's CDR3 is CATRGGQGAVYEQYF. The DNA of the CDR3 is TGTGCCACCAGGGGGGGACAGGGGGCCGTCTACGAGCAGTACTTC.

The chain uses TRBV12-3 or TRBV12-4 and TRBJ2-3; D is unresolved. The ends were cut back, 0 bases at V and 3 bases at J, with 4 bases in the middle. The CDR3 extends over 13 amino acids. The CDR3 DNA reads as TGTGCCAGCAGTTTAGCGCGTACAGATACGCAGTATTTT. This gives the protein CASSLARTDTQYF.

V usage is TRBV2 and J usage is TRBJ1-1; tentatively, D is TRBD1 (5 bases). V lost 3 bases and J 6 bases, leaving 14 bases between the germline ends. The germline CDR1 and CDR2 sequences are SNHLY and FYNNEI. This CDR3 region has 14 residues. The DNA of the CDR3 is TGTGCCAGCAGTGAGGGGAGGGCCAGGGCTGAAGCTTTCTTT. Protein: CASSEGRARAEAFF.

The rearrangement uses TRBV7-2 and TRBJ1-6; no firm D call. Germline CDR1 SGHTA, CDR2 FQGNSA. This CDR3 contains 15 residues. V was pared by 2 bases and J by 7 bases, with 12 bases between. The DNA of the CDR3 is TGTGCCAGCAGCTTACGGCCGGGAAGGAATTCACCCCTCCACTTT. The encoded protein is CASSLRPGRNSPLHF.

This clone was counted a few times. The rearrangement joins TRBV14 to TRBJ2-1; unclear D gene. The V gene lost 2 bases and the J gene lost 0 bases, with 11 bases spanning the gap. Germline CDR1 is SGHDN and CDR2 is FVKESK. The length of the CDR3 is 16 residues. Here the CDR3 reads CASSQLNWSSYNEQFF. In DNA form, the CDR3 reads TGTGCCAGCAGCCAACTCAACTGGAGCTCCTACAATGAGCAGTTCTTC.